The 10 T cell receptor beta chains below all came from one sample that was sequenced in a study of CD8 T cells in ankylosing spondylitis (dated by TCRdb to between 2016 and 2019). The library was generated by 5' RACE. Sequenced on an Illumina HiSeq 2500. Through fastp at Q25 and MiXCR, TCRdb rebuilt clones from the public reads, retaining in-frame beta chains. Identical CDR3 protein sequences are pooled into one entry, listed with their most common genes and DNA. In this sample the table shows some 120,000 distinct CDR3 sequences, roughly an eighth of which occur a single time. About 2.7% of the sample rests with the top ten. Sequencing input: blood, either unsorted or a sorted T cell fraction (not recorded which). The receptors derive from a female donor with ankylosing spondylitis or in good health (not recorded which).

There are many counts of this clonotype. Written as DNA, the CDR3 is TGCAGTGCCCGAATGGGACAGGGGAACTCACCCCTCCACTTT. This sequence encodes CSARMGQGNSPLHF. The chain uses TRBV20-1 and TRBJ1-6; 10 positions match TRBD1. CDR3 length: 14 residues. CDR1 is DFQATT and CDR2 is SNEGSKA in the germline V gene (reference sequence). The trim removed 6 bases at V and 10 bases at J, leaving 9 bases unmatched.

This clonotype was detected ten times or more. The chain employs TRBV5-1 and TRBJ2-3; 7 positions match TRBD1. The germline CDR1 and CDR2 sequences are SGHRS and YFSETQ. V lost 4 bases to trimming and J lost 4 bases; unmatched junction nucleotides: 9. The CDR3 is made up of 15 amino acids. Written as DNA, the CDR3 is TGCGCCAGCAGCCCGACAGGGTGGATTGCAGATACGCAGTATTTT. This sequence encodes CASSPTGWIADTQYF. Together with reference TRBV5-1 and TRBJ2-3, the CDR3 gives the full variable domain: KAGVTQTPRYLIKTRGQQVTLSCSPISGHRSVSWYQQTPGQGLQFLFEYFSETQRNKGNFPGRFSGRQFSNSRSEMNVSTLELGDSALYLCASSPTGWIADTQYFGPGTRLTVL.

The chain links TRBV5-1 to TRBJ2-7; 7 nucleotides match TRBD1. The CDR3 consists of 14 residues. Per the germline V gene, CDR1 is SGHRS and CDR2 is YFSETQ. V was clipped by 4 bases and J by 0 bases; unmatched bases: 4. The CDR3 reads CASSQQGSSYEQYF. The CDR3 DNA follows: TGCGCCAGCAGCCAACAGGGGTCCTCCTACGAGCAGTACTTC. Using reference TRBV5-1 and TRBJ2-7 for the parts outside the CDR3, the full variable domain is KAGVTQTPRYLIKTRGQQVTLSCSPISGHRSVSWYQQTPGQGLQFLFEYFSETQRNKGNFPGRFSGRQFSNSRSEMNVSTLELGDSALYLCASSQQGSSYEQYFGPGTRLTVT.

This clonotype appeared many times. V is TRBV7-2 and J is TRBJ2-7; TRBD2 agrees at 8 bases. With 0 bases clipped from V and 4 bases from J, the junction kept 5 bases outside the gene matches. This CDR3 contains 15 residues. The germline gives CDR1 SGHTA, CDR2 FQGNSA. The CDR3 bases are TGTGCCAGCAGCTTAGCCCCGACTAGCGCATACGAGCAGTACTTC. Protein: CASSLAPTSAYEQYF.

The rearrangement joins TRBV21-1 to TRBJ1-2; the table names TRBD1, a call not compared with the DNA. TRBV21-1 is a pseudogene locus. This CDR3 is built from 14 residues. CDR3 sequence reads: CASSRRGPRGGYTF. In DNA form, the CDR3 reads TGTGCCAGCAGCAGGAGGGGGCCGCGGGGCGGCTACACCTTC.

In this sample, this clonotype turned up many times. The chain links TRBV3-1 to TRBJ2-7; unclear D gene. Trimming left V 1 base short and J 5 bases short, with 15 bases between. The CDR3 is made up of 15 amino acids. CDR1 LGHDT and CDR2 YNNKEL come from the germline V gene (reference sequence). CDR3 coding DNA: TGTGCCAGCAGCCAAGGTGCAGCCCTACTTGACGAGCAGTACTTC. It specifies CASSQGAALLDEQYF.

The chain joins TRBV5-1 to TRBJ1-2, with a possible D match to TRBD1 (5 bases). Germline V gives CDR1 SGHRS, CDR2 YFSETQ. The V end was cut by 1 base, the J end by 4 bases, with 14 bases between. This CDR3 region has 15 residues. DNA for the CDR3: TGCGCCAGCAGCTTGACAGGCTCCGGCAGCTATGGCTACACCTTC. Translating it yields CASSLTGSGSYGYTF.

The genes are TRBV7-9 and TRBJ2-5; weak D call: TRBD2 (6 bases). Trimming took off 5 bases at V and 2 bases at J, with 15 bases between the two ends. Germline values: CDR1 SEHNR, CDR2 FQNEAQ (reference sequence). The CDR3 loop spans 15 amino acids. The CDR3 region is CASSPYQEGQETQYF. The CDR3 DNA is TGTGCCAGCAGCCCCTACCAGGAGGGGCAAGAGACCCAGTACTTC.

This clonotype was seen only a few times. The CDR3: CASRGTGDTGELFF. CDR3 DNA sequence: TGTGCCAGCAGGGGGACAGGGGACACCGGGGAGCTGTTTTTT. The chain links TRBV12-3 or TRBV12-4 to TRBJ2-2; 10 positions match TRBD1. The CDR3 contains 14 residues. Trimming took 6 bases from V and 3 from J; bases not matched to a gene: 1.

In this sample, this clonotype turned up many times. The rearrangement joins TRBV15 to TRBJ2-7; perhaps D is TRBD1 or TRBD2 (6 bases each). CDR1 is LNHNV and CDR2 is YYDKDF in the germline V gene (reference sequence). This CDR3 is 17 amino acids long. Trimming left V 5 bases short and J 7 bases short, with 27 bases between. The CDR3 DNA sequence: TGTGCCACCAGCGATGGGGGGCTGCACTCCCCCTTCTTGGAGCAGTACTTC. It codes for CATSDGGLHSPFLEQYF.